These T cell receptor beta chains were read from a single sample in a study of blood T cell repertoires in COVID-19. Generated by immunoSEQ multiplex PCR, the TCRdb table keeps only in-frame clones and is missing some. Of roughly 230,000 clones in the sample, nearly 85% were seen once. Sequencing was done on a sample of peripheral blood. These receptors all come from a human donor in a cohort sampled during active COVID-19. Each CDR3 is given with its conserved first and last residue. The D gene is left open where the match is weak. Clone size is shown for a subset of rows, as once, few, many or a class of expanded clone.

CDR3 DNA: TGTGCCAGCAGGTCCCCGGGGGGGCCCTCTGGGGCCAACGTCCTGACTTTC; CDR3 protein: CASRSPGGPSGANVLTF; V gene: TRBV28; J gene: TRBJ2-6; clone size: once; D gene: TRBD2
CDR3 DNA: TGTGCCAGCAGCCCCTGGGGGCATAACTATGGCTACACCTTC; CDR3 protein: CASSPWGHNYGYTF; V gene: TRBV6-6; J gene: TRBJ1-2; clone size: .; D gene: .
CDR3 DNA: TGTGCCAGTAGTATAAGGGGGTCCTCCTACGAGCAGTACTTC; CDR3 protein: CASSIRGSSYEQYF; V gene: TRBV19; J gene: TRBJ2-7; clone size: .; D gene: .
CDR3 DNA: TGTGCCAGCAGTGAAGCGCTTGTCGGAGTACGACAAGAGACCCAGTACTTC; CDR3 protein: CASSEALVGVRQETQYF; V gene: TRBV6-1; J gene: TRBJ2-5; clone size: .; D gene: .
CDR3 DNA: TGTGCCACCAGCAGAGATCGACGGGGATCCGAAGCTTTCTTT; CDR3 protein: CATSRDRRGSEAFF; V gene: TRBV15; J gene: TRBJ1-1; clone size: .; D gene: .
CDR3 DNA: TGTGCCAGCAGTTACTCGCCAGGGAAGAGGACTGAAGCTTTCTTT; CDR3 protein: CASSYSPGKRTEAFF; V gene: TRBV6-5; J gene: TRBJ1-1; clone size: .; D gene: .
CDR3 DNA: TGCGCCAGCAGCTTGGGCCGGACGGGAAATGAGCAGTTCTTC; CDR3 protein: CASSLGRTGNEQFF; V gene: TRBV5-1; J gene: TRBJ2-1; clone size: few; D gene: .
CDR3 DNA: TGTGCCAGCAGCCACAAAAATGACAATGAGCAGTTCTTC; CDR3 protein: CASSHKNDNEQFF; V gene: TRBV27; J gene: TRBJ2-1; clone size: .; D gene: .
CDR3 DNA: TGTGCCAGCAGCGTAGACGGGGGATTCGGCTACACCTTC; CDR3 protein: CASSVDGGFGYTF; V gene: TRBV9; J gene: TRBJ1-2; clone size: .; D gene: .
CDR3 DNA: TGTGCCAGCAGCGAGGCGGGACAGTCCACAATTCCTTTCTTT; CDR3 protein: CASSEAGQSTIPFF; V gene: TRBV6-5; J gene: TRBJ1-1; clone size: once; D gene: TRBD1
CDR3 DNA: TGTGCCAGCAGCCTATACTACGAGCAGTACTTC; CDR3 protein: CASSLYYEQYF; V gene: TRBV28; J gene: TRBJ2-7; clone size: .; D gene: .
CDR3 DNA: TGTGCCAGCAGCTTAGACTCTGACGGGGATACGCAGTATTTT; CDR3 protein: CASSLDSDGDTQYF; V gene: TRBV11-3; J gene: TRBJ2-3; clone size: .; D gene: .
CDR3 DNA: TGTGCGACGGGGGGATCGCCTAACTATGGCTACACCTTC; CDR3 protein: CATGGSPNYGYTF; V gene: TRBV19; J gene: TRBJ1-2; clone size: .; D gene: .
CDR3 DNA: TGTGCCAGCAGCGTCGGTTGGACAGATACGCAGTATTTT; CDR3 protein: CASSVGWTDTQYF; V gene: TRBV11-2; J gene: TRBJ2-3; clone size: .; D gene: .
CDR3 DNA: TGTGCCAGCAGTGAAGACGCGGGTTACGAGCAGTACTTC; CDR3 protein: CASSEDAGYEQYF; V gene: TRBV2; J gene: TRBJ2-7; clone size: few; D gene: .
CDR3 DNA: TGCGCCAGCAGCTTCGGAACTAGCGGGAAGCTTAGCACAGATACGCAGTATTTT; CDR3 protein: CASSFGTSGKLSTDTQYF; V gene: TRBV5-1; J gene: TRBJ2-3; clone size: .; D gene: TRBD2
CDR3 DNA: TGTGCCAGCAGGATGGGACAGCAAAATGAAAAACTGTTTTTT; CDR3 protein: CASRMGQQNEKLFF; V gene: TRBV28; J gene: TRBJ1-4; clone size: .; D gene: TRBD1
CDR3 DNA: TGCGCCAGCAGAATGACCGCGGCGGGGGGCCCGGGGACCGGGGAGCTGTTTTTT; CDR3 protein: CASRMTAAGGPGTGELFF; V gene: TRBV4-1; J gene: TRBJ2-2; clone size: .; D gene: TRBD2
CDR3 DNA: TGTGCCAGCAGGAGGATCCGGCAGCCCCAGCATTTT; CDR3 protein: CASRRIRQPQHF; V gene: TRBV28; J gene: TRBJ1-5; clone size: .; D gene: .
CDR3 DNA: TGTGCCAGCAGTTTGAGGGCGGCGAACACCGGGGAGCTGTTTTTT; CDR3 protein: CASSLRAANTGELFF; V gene: TRBV28; J gene: TRBJ2-2; clone size: .; D gene: .
CDR3 DNA: TGTGCCAGCGGAGCCCGGACTCCTATAAACACTGAAGCTTTCTTT; CDR3 protein: CASGARTPINTEAFF; V gene: TRBV6-5; J gene: TRBJ1-1; clone size: .; D gene: .
CDR3 DNA: TGTGCCAGTAGTATCATTGGGACTTCGAACACCGGGGAGCTGTTTTTT; CDR3 protein: CASSIIGTSNTGELFF; V gene: TRBV19; J gene: TRBJ2-2; clone size: .; D gene: .
CDR3 DNA: TGTGCCAGCAGCCCCGGGGGTCTGAGCAATCAGCCCCAGCATTTT; CDR3 protein: CASSPGGLSNQPQHF; V gene: TRBV9; J gene: TRBJ1-5; clone size: .; D gene: .
CDR3 DNA: TGTGCCAGCAGCCAGGAAGCGGGAGCGGGCTACAATGAGCAGTTCTTC; CDR3 protein: CASSQEAGAGYNEQFF; V gene: TRBV3-1/TRBV3-2; J gene: TRBJ2-1; clone size: .; D gene: TRBD2